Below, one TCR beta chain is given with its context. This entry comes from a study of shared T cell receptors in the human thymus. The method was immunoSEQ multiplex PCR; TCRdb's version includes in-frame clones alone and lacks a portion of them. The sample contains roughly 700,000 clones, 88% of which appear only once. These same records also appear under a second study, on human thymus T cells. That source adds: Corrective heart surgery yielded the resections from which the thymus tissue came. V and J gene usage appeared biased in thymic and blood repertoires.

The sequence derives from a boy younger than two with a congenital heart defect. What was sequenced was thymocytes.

CDR3 in amino acids: CASRAWDRRGSYF. The CDR3 DNA reads as TGTGCCAGCAGGGCCTGGGACAGACGCGGTTCTTACTTC. V and J are TRBV6-6 and TRBJ2-7; 7 nucleotides agree with TRBD1. This CDR3 has 13 residues. Germline assignment: CDR1 MNHNY and CDR2 SVGAGI (reference sequence). Losses at the gene ends were 6 bases for V and 13 bases for J; bases not matched to a gene: 15.